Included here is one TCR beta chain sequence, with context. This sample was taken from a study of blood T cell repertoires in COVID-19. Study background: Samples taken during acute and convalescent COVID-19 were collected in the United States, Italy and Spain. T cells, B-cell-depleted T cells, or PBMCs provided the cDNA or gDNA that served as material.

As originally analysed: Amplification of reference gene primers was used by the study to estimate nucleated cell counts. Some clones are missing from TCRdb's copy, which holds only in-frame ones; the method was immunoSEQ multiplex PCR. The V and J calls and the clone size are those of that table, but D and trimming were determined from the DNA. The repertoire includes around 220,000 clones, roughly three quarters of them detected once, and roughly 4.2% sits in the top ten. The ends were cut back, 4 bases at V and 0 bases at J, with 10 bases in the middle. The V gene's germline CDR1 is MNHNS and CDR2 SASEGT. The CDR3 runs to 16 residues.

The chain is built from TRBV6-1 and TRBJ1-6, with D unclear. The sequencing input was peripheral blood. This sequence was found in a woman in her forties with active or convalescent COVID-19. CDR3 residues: CASSGYSSSYNSPLHF. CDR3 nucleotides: TGTGCCAGCAGTGGCTATTCGAGCTCCTATAATTCACCCCTCCACTTT.